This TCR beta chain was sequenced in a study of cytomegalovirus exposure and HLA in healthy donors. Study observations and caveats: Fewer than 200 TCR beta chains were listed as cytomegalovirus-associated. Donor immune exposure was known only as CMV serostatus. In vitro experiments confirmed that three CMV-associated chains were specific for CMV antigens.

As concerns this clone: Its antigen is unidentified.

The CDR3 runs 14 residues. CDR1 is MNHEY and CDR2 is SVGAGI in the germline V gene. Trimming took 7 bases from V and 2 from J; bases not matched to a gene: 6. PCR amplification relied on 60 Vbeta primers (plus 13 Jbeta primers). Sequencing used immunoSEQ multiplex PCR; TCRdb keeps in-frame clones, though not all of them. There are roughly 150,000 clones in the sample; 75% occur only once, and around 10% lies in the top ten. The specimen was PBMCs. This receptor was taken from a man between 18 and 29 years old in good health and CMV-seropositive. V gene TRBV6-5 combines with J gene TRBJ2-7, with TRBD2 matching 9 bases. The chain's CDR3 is CASTLSGGTYEQYF. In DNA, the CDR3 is TGTGCCAGCACTCTCAGCGGGGGGACCTACGAGCAGTACTTC.